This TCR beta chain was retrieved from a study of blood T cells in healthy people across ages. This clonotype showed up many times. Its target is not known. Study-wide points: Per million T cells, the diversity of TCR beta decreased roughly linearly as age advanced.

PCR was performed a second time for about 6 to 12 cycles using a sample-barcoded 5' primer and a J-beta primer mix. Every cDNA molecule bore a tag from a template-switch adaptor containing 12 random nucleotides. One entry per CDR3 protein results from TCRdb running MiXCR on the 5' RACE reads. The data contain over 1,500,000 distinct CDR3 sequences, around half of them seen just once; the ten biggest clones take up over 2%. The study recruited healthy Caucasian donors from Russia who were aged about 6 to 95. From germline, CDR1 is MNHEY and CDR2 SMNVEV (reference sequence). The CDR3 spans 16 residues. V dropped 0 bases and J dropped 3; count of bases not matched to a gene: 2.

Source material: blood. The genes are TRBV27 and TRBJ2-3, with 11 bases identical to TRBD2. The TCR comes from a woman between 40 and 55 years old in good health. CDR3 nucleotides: TGTGCCAGCAGTTTATCTAGCGGGGGGGCGACAGATACGCAGTATTTT. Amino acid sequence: CASSLSSGGATDTQYF.